What follows are 31 T cell receptor beta chains derived from one specimen sequenced in a study of T-cell memory formation after mild COVID-19. A single record per CDR3 protein comes from TCRdb applying MiXCR to the 5' RACE reads. The table records roughly 68,000 distinct CDR3 sequences, around 17% of them present only once. Material: PBMCs or a T cell subset sorted from them (not recorded which). The receptors were gathered from an adult woman who had mild COVID-19 (a few samples of this study predate the infection). Cell type and time point are not known.

This clonotype was detected only a few times. The chain couples TRBV12-3 or TRBV12-4 to TRBJ1-2; TRBD1 is a possible D gene (5 bases). V shed 0 bases and J shed 3 bases, with 8 bases lying between them. The CDR3 spans 14 residues. The CDR3 region has the DNA TGTGCCAGCAGTTTAGCGGGGGTACACTATGGCTACACCTTC. This translates into CASSLAGVHYGYTF.

This clonotype has only a few counts. The chain has TRBV6-2 or TRBV6-3 and TRBJ2-7; 7 nucleotides agree with TRBD1. Germline CDR1 MNHEY, CDR2 SVGEGT. Unmatched junction bases numbered 4, after V lost 2 bases and J lost 0 bases. This CDR3 has 15 residues. CDR3 in DNA: TGTGCCAGCAGTTACCGACAGGGTAACTCCTACGAGCAGTACTTC. Translated, it gives CASSYRQGNSYEQYF.

Turning to this clonotype: One end of the junction does not line up with germline, which may come from a read error. The chain joins TRBV4-1 to TRBJ1-2; no clear D. CDR1 is MGHRA, CDR2 YSYEKL, per germline. This CDR3 has 11 amino acids. The CDR3 loop reads CASSQDSDRFF. The CDR3 DNA reads TGCGCCAGCAGCCAAGATAGCGACCGATTCTTC.

The V and J genes are TRBV5-1 and TRBJ2-3; the D is unclear. The CDR3 sequence is 16 residues long. Trimming removed 1 base at V and 2 bases at J, with 14 bases between. Germline CDR1 is SGHRS and CDR2 is YFSETQ. CDR3 sequence (DNA): TGCGCCAGCAGCTTGTTAGGACCCCATTTCACAGATACGCAGTATTTT. Amino acid sequence: CASSLLGPHFTDTQYF.

The chain links TRBV18 to TRBJ2-3; 8 bases align to TRBD1. J lost 0 bases, V lost 3 bases, and 2 bases had no gene match. The CDR3 is 15 residues long. The germline CDR1 and CDR2 sequences are KGHSH and LQKENI. The chain's CDR3 is CASSPGQASTDTQYF. CDR3 DNA sequence: TGTGCCAGCTCACCGGGACAGGCGAGCACAGATACGCAGTATTTT.

The rearrangement joins TRBV20-1 to TRBJ2-1; 8 bases are a match to TRBD2. CDR3 size: 15 residues. Trimming took 4 bases from V and 5 from J; bases not matched to a gene: 10. Germline CDR1 and CDR2: DFQATT and SNEGSKA (reference sequence). The chain's CDR3 is CSAIYSGTIHNEQFF. The CDR3 coding sequence is TGCAGTGCTATCTATAGCGGGACAATACACAATGAGCAGTTCTTC.

This clonotype appeared a few times. This chain joins TRBV10-3 and TRBJ2-5; D perhaps matches TRBD1 (6 bases). This CDR3 region has 15 residues. Between the trimmed V and J ends, which lost 8 bases and 3 bases, there was a span of 19 bases. Germline V gives CDR1 ENHRY, CDR2 SYGVKD. The CDR3 spells CAIRASDSHEETQYF. CDR3 DNA: TGTGCCATCCGAGCCTCGGACAGTCATGAAGAGACCCAGTACTTC.

V gene TRBV7-9 combines with J gene TRBJ1-1; possible D gene TRBD1, 5 bases. The CDR3 extends over 16 amino acids. From germline, CDR1 is SEHNR and CDR2 FQNEAQ (reference sequence). Deletions cut 3 bases from V and 0 bases from J, with 14 bases between. DNA for the CDR3: TGTGCCAGCAGCTTTAGGCCCCAGGACATGAACACTGAAGCTTTCTTT. Protein sequence: CASSFRPQDMNTEAFF. Supplemented by reference TRBV7-9 and TRBJ1-1, the full variable domain reads DTGVSQNPRHKITKRGQNVTFRCDPISEHNRLYWYRQTLGQGPEFLTYFQNEAQLEKSRLLSDRFSAERPKGSFSTLEIQRTEQGDSAMYLCASSFRPQDMNTEAFFGQGTRLTVV.

This clonotype was seen more than once but under ten times. This chain uses TRBV27 with TRBJ2-2; 10 nucleotides align to TRBD1. The CDR3 covers 17 residues. The J segment lost 1 base and the V segment lost 5 bases, leaving 7 bases of the junction unmatched. Germline V lookup: CDR1 MNHEY, CDR2 SMNVEV (reference sequence). The CDR3 DNA sequence: TGTGCCAGCAGTCTCGACAGGGGGCGCGGGAACACCGGGGAGCTGTTTTTT. Amino acid sequence: CASSLDRGRGNTGELFF.

The rearrangement uses TRBV20-1 and TRBJ2-1, with TRBD2 identical over 7 bases. The CDR3 is made up of 16 amino acids. Trimming cost V 0 bases and J 4 bases; bases outside gene matches: 9. The germline V gene has CDR1 DFQATT and CDR2 SNEGSKA (reference sequence). Here the CDR3 DNA reads TGCAGTGCTAGAGATCGGCGGGAGCGACGATACAATGAGCAGTTCTTC. It specifies CSARDRRERRYNEQFF.

The chain links TRBV20-1 to TRBJ1-1; D unresolved. Germline values: CDR1 DFQATT, CDR2 SNEGSKA (reference sequence). Trimming shortened V by 5 bases and J by 5 bases, and 18 bases separated the two germline ends. The CDR3 length is 14 residues. This CDR3 is CSAPILGIGTEAFF. The CDR3 DNA follows: TGCAGTGCTCCGATTCTAGGTATCGGAACTGAAGCTTTCTTT.

This sequence joins TRBV15 and TRBJ1-1; possible D gene TRBD1, 5 bases. V lost 5 bases to trimming and J lost 7 bases, with 14 bases between them. Germline loops: CDR1 LNHNV, CDR2 YYDKDF (reference sequence). The CDR3 extends over 13 amino acids. The DNA for the CDR3 is TGTGCCACCAGCCCCGGGAAGGGGCTTGAAGCTTTCTTT. It is translated as CATSPGKGLEAFF.

A few counts support this clonotype. The chain has TRBV7-8 and TRBJ2-1, with D possibly TRBD2 on 5 matching bases. The germline V and J ends were trimmed by 2 bases and 7 bases, with 18 bases remaining between them. This CDR3 has 16 amino acids. Germline V lookup: CDR1 SGHVS, CDR2 FQNEAQ. CDR3 amino acids: CASSLIGGQMGNEQFF. CDR3 DNA: TGTGCCAGCAGCTTAATTGGCGGGCAGATGGGGAATGAGCAGTTCTTC.

This clonotype was detected only a few times. The chain recombines TRBV7-2 with TRBJ2-7; D uncertain. The V gene lost 5 bases and the J gene lost 4 bases, with 15 bases spanning the gap. The germline CDR1 and CDR2 sequences are SGHTA and FQGNSA. The CDR3 is 14 residues long. CDR3 nucleotides: TGTGCCAGCAGCGTGGAAGTAAAAGTTTACGAGCAGTACTTC. Its translation: CASSVEVKVYEQYF.

The V call is TRBV29-1, the J call TRBJ2-1; D remains unclear. Between the trimmed V and J ends, which lost 4 bases and 5 bases, there was a span of 9 bases. In germline, CDR1 is SQVTM, CDR2 ANQGSEA. The CDR3 covers 12 residues. The CDR3 sequence: CSVVYWNNEQFF. Written as DNA, the CDR3 is TGCAGCGTTGTATACTGGAACAATGAGCAGTTCTTC.

The gene calls are TRBV6-5 and TRBJ2-3, with D perhaps matching TRBD2 (5 bases). In germline, CDR1 is MNHEY, CDR2 SVGAGI. Trimming removed 4 bases at V and 0 bases at J, with 8 bases between. The CDR3 has 14 amino acids. The CDR3 region has the DNA TGTGCCAGCAGTTCGGACTTTAGCACAGATACGCAGTATTTT. This codes for CASSSDFSTDTQYF.

The chain couples TRBV4-1 to TRBJ2-2; D may be TRBD2 (7 bases). The CDR3 consists of 17 residues. The germline CDR1 and CDR2 sequences are MGHRA and YSYEKL. V was trimmed by 0 bases and J by 1 base, leaving 12 bases between them. For the CDR3, the DNA is TGCGCCAGCAGCCAAGATCCCGGGGGGCTGAACACCGGGGAGCTGTTTTTT. Protein sequence: CASSQDPGGLNTGELFF.

This clonotype has only a few counts. The chain uses TRBV10-3 and TRBJ1-4, with D unclear. Germline V gives CDR1 ENHRY, CDR2 SYGVKD. This CDR3 is 15 amino acids long. V was pared by 6 bases and J by 5 bases, with 16 bases between. The CDR3: CAISDSPGSNEKLFF. Written as DNA, the CDR3 is TGTGCCATCAGCGACTCCCCCGGGTCCAATGAAAAACTGTTTTTT.

CDR3 amino acids: CASKGDSGGYTF. For the CDR3, the DNA is TGTGCCAGCAAGGGAGATTCTGGGGGCTACACCTTC. The V call is TRBV7-9, the J call TRBJ1-2; D gene ambiguous. Germline CDR1 SEHNR, CDR2 FQNEAQ (reference sequence). Between the trimmed V and J ends, which lost 7 bases and 8 bases, there was a span of 14 bases. This CDR3 spans 12 amino acids. The full variable domain, with the rest looked up from reference TRBV7-9 and TRBJ1-2, is DTGVSQNPRHKITKRGQNVTFRCDPISEHNRLYWYRQTLGQGPEFLTYFQNEAQLEKSRLLSDRFSAERPKGSFSTLEIQRTEQGDSAMYLCASKGDSGGYTFGSGTRLTVV.

The chain couples TRBV7-9 to TRBJ1-2; D ambiguous. The V gene's germline CDR1 is SEHNR and CDR2 FQNEAQ (reference sequence). The CDR3 totals 13 residues. V shed 1 base and J shed 7 bases, with 10 bases lying between them. The CDR3 sequence is CASSLEVSGGYTF. Written as DNA, the CDR3 is TGTGCCAGCAGCTTAGAGGTGTCAGGTGGCTACACCTTC.

This chain connects TRBV14 to TRBJ2-3, with 13 bases that match TRBD2. The CDR3 extends over 18 amino acids. The trim removed 4 bases at V and 2 bases at J, leaving 9 bases unmatched. Per germline, CDR1 SGHDN and CDR2 FVKESK. Here the CDR3 reads CASSLSLLAGGPTDTQYF. DNA of the CDR3: TGTGCCAGCAGCCTATCACTACTAGCGGGAGGGCCCACAGATACGCAGTATTTT.

The chain employs TRBV9 and TRBJ1-2; maybe TRBD1 (5 bases). Trimming shortened V by 0 bases and J by 3 bases, and 6 bases separated the two germline ends. Germline V gene data show CDR1 as SGDLS and CDR2 as YYNGEE. The CDR3 has 13 amino acids. CDR3 protein: CASSVGDDYGYTF. CDR3 bases: TGTGCCAGCAGCGTAGGGGACGACTATGGCTACACCTTC.

The rearrangement uses TRBV5-1 and TRBJ2-3; weak D call: TRBD2 (6 bases). Trimming cost V 3 bases and J 2 bases, with 13 bases left between them. Germline V gene lookup returns CDR1 SGHRS and CDR2 YFSETQ. The CDR3 is 15 residues long. CDR3 sequence reads: CASSSLADLTDTQYF. In DNA form, the CDR3 reads TGCGCCAGCAGCTCTTTAGCGGATCTCACAGATACGCAGTATTTT.

The chain is built from TRBV6-5 and TRBJ1-1; tentatively, D is TRBD1 (5 bases). Trimming removed 6 bases from V and 2 bases from J, with 13 bases in between. The CDR3 has 14 residues. Germline V CDR1 and CDR2: MNHEY, SVGAGI. The CDR3 coding sequence is TGTGCCAGCAGCTACGACAGAACCAACACTGAAGCTTTCTTT. This codes for CASSYDRTNTEAFF.

This clonotype was observed a few times. This CDR3 is CATSDRGTVHNEQFF. CDR3 DNA sequence: TGTGCCACCAGTGACCGCGGGACGGTCCACAATGAGCAGTTCTTC. V and J are TRBV24-1 and TRBJ2-1; weak D call: TRBD2 (6 bases). Trimming left V 4 bases short and J 5 bases short, with 14 bases between. Germline CDR1 and CDR2: KGHDR and SFDVKD. The CDR3 consists of 15 residues.

This clonotype was observed at least ten times. The rearrangement links TRBV5-1 to TRBJ2-4; 9 bases fit TRBD1. The CDR3 is 16 amino acids. Germline V gives CDR1 SGHRS, CDR2 YFSETQ. Germline trimming cut 0 bases from V and 2 bases from J; bases unmatched to any gene: 3. CDR3 in amino acids: CASSLGDRESKNIQYF. The CDR3 region has the DNA TGCGCCAGCAGCTTGGGGGACAGGGAGTCCAAAAACATTCAGTACTTC.

This clonotype came up a few times. V gene TRBV7-8 combines with J gene TRBJ2-5, with 7 bases fitting TRBD2. This CDR3 has 21 residues. With 5 bases clipped from V and 1 base from J, the junction kept 25 bases outside the gene matches. The germline gives CDR1 SGHVS, CDR2 FQNEAQ. The CDR3 sequence is CASSPSGEGSTTRVTQETQYF. The CDR3 DNA is TGTGCCAGCAGCCCTAGCGGTGAGGGCTCTACTACAAGGGTGACCCAAGAGACCCAGTACTTC.

This clonotype showed up just a few times. The chain joins TRBV6-6 to TRBJ2-3; D may correspond to TRBD1 or TRBD2 (5 bases each). V was clipped by 2 bases and J by 6 bases, with 21 bases between them. The CDR3 is 17 residues long. Germline V CDR1 and CDR2: MNHNY, SVGAGI (reference sequence). The CDR3 DNA reads as TGTGCCAGCAGTTACCGGCCTGTGGGGGTAACGGGGGATACGCAGTATTTT. Translation: CASSYRPVGVTGDTQYF.

This clonotype has only a few counts. The chain combines TRBV7-8 with TRBJ2-2; 9 nucleotides align to TRBD2. The CDR3 sequence is 14 residues long. The germline CDR1 and CDR2 sequences are SGHVS and FQNEAQ. V was pared by 8 bases and J by 6 bases, with 7 bases of the junction left unmatched. In DNA form, the CDR3 reads TGTGCCAGCCGCGTCCTAGCGGGACCCGGGGAGCTGTTTTTT. Its protein is CASRVLAGPGELFF.

The chain recombines TRBV3-1 with TRBJ2-7; D call uncertain. The CDR3 length is 12 residues. In germline, CDR1 is LGHDT, CDR2 YNNKEL (reference sequence). The V end was cut by 4 bases, the J end by 2 bases, with 6 bases between. CDR3 sequence (DNA): TGTGCCAGCAGCCGCGACCCCTACGAGCAGTACTTC. It codes for CASSRDPYEQYF.

The chain links TRBV18 to TRBJ2-5; D unresolved. The CDR3 loop spans 13 amino acids. The germline V gene has CDR1 KGHSH and CDR2 LQKENI. Between the trimmed V and J ends, which lost 3 bases and 0 bases, there was a span of 5 bases. The CDR3 DNA follows: TGTGCCAGCTCACCCGAGTACCAAGAGACCCAGTACTTC. Its protein product is CASSPEYQETQYF.